This T cell receptor (beta chain) emerged from a study of T cells in Graves' hyperthyroidism and ophthalmopathy. The study's findings and limits: Most expanded thyroid clonotypes above 0.001 also appeared in blood. Ophthalmopathy stood apart from stable hyperthyroidism in a 13 V-J model.

With a duration under 2 months, the hyperthyroidism was newly diagnosed in patients aged 18 to 65. PBMCs were derived from around 10 ml fresh peripheral blood. This clonotype showed up many times. Its antigen is still unknown. CDR1 is GTSNPN, CDR2 SVGIG, per germline (reference sequence). V shed 7 bases and J 6 bases; nucleotides not matched to a gene: 14. The CDR3 has 14 residues. Researchers took RNA transcripts and amplified the TCR beta CDR3 regions from them. The study used the HTBI primer set for a first-round RT-PCR of the TCR CDR3. TCRdb re-analysed the multiplex PCR reads in MiXCR, keeping a single row per CDR3 protein. The data contain 350,000 to 400,000 distinct CDR3 sequences, about 14% of them singletons.

The rearrangement joins TRBV30 to TRBJ1-2; 7 positions match TRBD1. The origin of this receptor is a woman aged 55-69 years with Graves' hyperthyroidism. The source material was blood. The CDR3 loop is CASRRGQGKHGYTF. CDR3 in DNA: TGTGCCTCCCGGAGGGGGCAAGGTAAACATGGCTACACCTTC.